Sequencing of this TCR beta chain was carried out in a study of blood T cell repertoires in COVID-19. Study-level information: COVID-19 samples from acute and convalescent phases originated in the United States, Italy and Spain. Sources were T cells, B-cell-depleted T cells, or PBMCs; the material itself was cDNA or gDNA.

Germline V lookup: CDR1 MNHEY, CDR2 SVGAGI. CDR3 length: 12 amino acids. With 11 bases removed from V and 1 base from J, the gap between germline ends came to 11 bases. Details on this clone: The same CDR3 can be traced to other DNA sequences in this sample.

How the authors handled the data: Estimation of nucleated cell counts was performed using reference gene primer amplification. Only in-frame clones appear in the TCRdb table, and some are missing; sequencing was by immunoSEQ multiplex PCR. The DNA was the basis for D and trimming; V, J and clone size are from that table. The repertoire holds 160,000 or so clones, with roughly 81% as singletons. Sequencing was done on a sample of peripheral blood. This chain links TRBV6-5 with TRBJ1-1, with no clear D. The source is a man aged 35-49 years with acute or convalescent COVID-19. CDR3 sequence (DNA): TGTGCCTCCTCGAGAGAGAACACTGAAGCTTTCTTT. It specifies CASSRENTEAFF.